This T cell receptor beta chain was identified during a study of blood T cell repertoires in COVID-19 (dated by TCRdb to the early 2020s). In terms of the full investigation: Samples covering the acute and convalescent phases of COVID-19 were provided by collaborators in the United States, Italy and Spain. Nearly every sample came with metadata listing a de-identified subject ID, COVID-19 status, age in years and sex. The dataset comprised deeply sampled blood TCRbeta repertoires from subjects exposed to, actively infected with, or recovered from COVID-19. Samples came from the ongoing ImmuneRACE study (first 160 participants) plus 1,254 subjects from 6 global collaborators. The repertoires were released in a freely available public database meant as a resource for research on the immune response to SARS-CoV-2. HLA class I and class II types, where available, came from metadata supplied by the sample provider rather than from assay-based typing. The prospective study material was composed of cDNA or gDNA derived from T cells, B-cell-depleted T cells, or PBMCs.

V lost 0 bases and J lost 3 bases; the stretch between them is 5 bases long. CDR1 is given as LGHNA and CDR2 as YSLEER, both from the germline V gene. Counted from cysteine to phenylalanine, this CDR3 has 13 amino acids. Left in the record is the CDR3 DNA by itself, 39 bases read in frame from the first base. This clone was seen a few times. Its antigen target is currently unknown. Nothing much larger sits one base from this clone, and base qualities are not available. The immunoSEQ Assay, a bias-controlled multiplex PCR, was used to amplify TCRbeta CDR3 regions from genomic DNA. In the authors' own workflow: The number of nucleated cells in each sample was estimated by amplification of reference gene primers within the assay. To quantify the absolute abundance of each unique TCRbeta CDR3 rearrangement, sequence reads were collapsed and filtered. For each sample, productive Simpson clonality was calculated as the square root of Simpson's diversity index across productive rearrangements. The table comes from immuneACCESS by way of TCRdb, which keeps in-frame sequences with V and J called. Part of the clones is missing from these tables; in studies checked, under half for an unresolved V gene and the rest for unknown reasons. That table gives V, J and clone size, and the DNA gave D and trimming. The sample records fewer than 250,000 clones, 83% of which are singletons. About 3.9% of the sample comes from the top ten.

The research as a whole found: The amount of clinical and demographic metadata varied by source and participant and was provided uncurated.

Participants in the prospective study were enrolled through a virtual design, were aged roughly 18 to 100 years, and lived in approximately 25 United States geographic areas. In the prospective study, cohorts were assigned on the basis of participant-reported clinical history obtained from a screening survey and a study questionnaire. Exposed participants were defined as having been in contact with someone with a PCR-confirmed or clinician-diagnosed COVID-19 case within 2 weeks of study entry. Each participant in the prospective study had whole blood, serum and a nasopharyngeal or oropharyngeal swab collected by mobile phlebotomists. Additional blood draws and questionnaires over an approximately two-month period could optionally be provided by prospective study participants. Prospective study blood samples were shipped either frozen or at room temperature before DNA extraction.

The receptor was derived from a woman aged 40 to 50 who had been exposed to COVID-19. In this chain, TRBV4-3 is recombined with TRBJ1-1, with no reliable assignment of the D segment. Source material: PBMCs or T cells enriched from blood (not recorded which). CDR3 region: CASSQETYTEAFF. Read as DNA, the sequence is TGCGCCAGCAGCCAAGAGACATACACTGAAGCTTTCTTT.